One sample yielded the 19 T cell receptor beta chains listed below, sequenced in a study of radiotherapy plus CTLA-4 blockade in lung cancer. TCRdb's table, derived via immunoSEQ multiplex PCR, lists solely in-frame clones and lacks some. Of 95,000 to 150,000 clones in the sample, 70% to 90% were seen once. The sequencing here drew on peripheral blood, taken from a patient treated with radiotherapy plus ipilimumab. Receptors originate from a human donor with non-small cell lung cancer that progressed on radiotherapy plus ipilimumab.

CDR3 loop: CATSRDGALAGGRIETQYF. In DNA form, the CDR3 reads TGTGCCACCAGCAGAGATGGGGCCCTAGCGGGAGGGCGGATAGAGACCCAGTACTTC. The chain has TRBV15 and TRBJ2-5, with 12 bases lining up with TRBD2. The CDR3 covers 19 residues. Germline CDR1 LNHNV, CDR2 YYDKDF (reference sequence). With 0 bases clipped from V and 4 bases from J, the junction kept 12 bases outside the gene matches.

This chain joins TRBV10-3 and TRBJ1-1; the D gene is possibly TRBD1 (5 bases). The CDR3 is made up of 12 amino acids. Germline CDR1 is ENHRY and CDR2 is SYGVKD. Trimming pared 10 bases from V and 4 bases from J, leaving 13 bases between. In DNA, the CDR3 is TGTGCCACGGGACCGGGGGGCACTGAAGCTTTCTTT. It specifies CATGPGGTEAFF.

This clone was found a few times. This chain connects TRBV19 to TRBJ2-3; 13 bases match TRBD2. Germline CDR1 LNHDA, CDR2 SQIVND (reference sequence). V dropped 9 bases and J dropped 0; count of bases not matched to a gene: 12. The CDR3 length is 18 residues. The CDR3 loop reads CASRSGTSGTPSTDTQYF. The DNA of the CDR3 is TGTGCCAGCCGCTCCGGGACTAGCGGGACCCCTAGCACAGATACGCAGTATTTT.

The chain carries TRBV6-1 and TRBJ2-7; no clear D. V was shortened by 5 bases and J by 7 bases, with 15 bases between the two germline ends. Germline lookup yields CDR1 MNHNS and CDR2 SASEGT. The CDR3 runs to 13 residues. DNA for the CDR3: TGTGCCAGCAGTTCCGGGCTCAGACCGGAGCAGTACTTC. It is translated as CASSSGLRPEQYF.

A single count supports this clone. V usage is TRBV21-1 and J usage is TRBJ2-7; the table gives TRBD1 as D, unverified against the DNA. TRBV21-1 is a known pseudogene. This CDR3 region has 15 residues. CDR3 nucleotide sequence: TGTGCCAGCAGCAAAGCGCTGGGCAGGGTCTACGAGCAGTACTTC. Translating gives CASSKALGRVYEQYF.

V usage is TRBV9 and J usage is TRBJ2-3; TRBD1 might be the D (5 bases). Germline lookup yields CDR1 SGDLS and CDR2 YYNGEE. The CDR3 sequence is 16 residues long. Trimming took off 3 bases at V and 6 bases at J, with 20 bases between the two ends. The CDR3 protein is CASSAQLRTDMDTQYF. DNA for the CDR3: TGTGCCAGCAGCGCTCAACTTAGGACGGACATGGATACGCAGTATTTT.

The chain joins TRBV7-8 to TRBJ2-1, with D tentatively TRBD1 or TRBD2 (5 bases each). V dropped 4 bases and J dropped 8 bases, with 9 bases sitting between them. The CDR3 has 12 amino acids. Germline V gene sequence: CDR1 SGHVS, CDR2 FQNEAQ. The CDR3 DNA follows: TGTGCCAGCAGCTGGGACGTCGATGAGCAGTTCTTC. It encodes CASSWDVDEQFF. Using reference TRBV7-8 and TRBJ2-1 for the parts outside the CDR3, the full variable domain is GAGVSQSPRYKVAKRGQDVALRCDPISGHVSLFWYQQALGQGPEFLTYFQNEAQLDKSGLPSDRFFAERPEGSVSTLKIQRTQQEDSAVYLCASSWDVDEQFFGPGTRLTVL.

CDR3 residues: CASSSGAGRYEQYF. The CDR3 DNA is TGTGCCAGCAGCTCGGGTGCGGGGAGATACGAGCAGTACTTC. The gene calls are TRBV7-9 and TRBJ2-7; D perhaps matches TRBD2 (6 bases). CDR1 is SEHNR and CDR2 is FQNEAQ in the germline V gene (reference sequence). This CDR3 contains 14 residues. The ends were cut back, 4 bases at V and 4 bases at J, with 14 bases in the middle.

The chain recombines TRBV10-2 with TRBJ2-5, with 7 positions matching TRBD1. V shed 7 bases, J shed 4 bases, and the junction held 6 bases outside the gene matches. The germline V gene encodes CDR1 WSHSY and CDR2 SAAADI. The CDR3 spans 13 residues. In DNA form, the CDR3 reads TGCGCCAGCAAACAGGGACAGACAGAGACCCAGTACTTC. This encodes CASKQGQTETQYF.

As to this clone: Other nucleotide sequences from this sample produce the same CDR3. This rearrangement joins TRBV6-6 to TRBJ1-2; D not certain. Trimming removed 0 bases from V and 2 bases from J, with 13 bases in between. Germline values: CDR1 MNHNY, CDR2 SVGAGI (reference sequence). The CDR3 is made up of 16 amino acids. The CDR3 sequence: CASSYSGAGLNYGYTF. Written as DNA, the CDR3 is TGTGCCAGCAGTTACTCGGGAGCCGGACTGAACTATGGCTACACCTTC.

The chain combines TRBV5-5 with TRBJ2-1; 7 positions agree with TRBD2. With V trimmed by 1 base and J by 6 bases, 7 bases remained unmatched. The germline V gene has CDR1 SGHKS and CDR2 YYEKEE (reference sequence). The length of the CDR3 is 15 residues. DNA for the CDR3: TGTGCCAGCAGCTTGTCGGTCAGGGAGGGCAATGAGCAGTTCTTC. Its protein is CASSLSVREGNEQFF.

The chain uses TRBV5-4 and TRBJ2-5, with D perhaps given as TRBD1 or TRBD2 (5 bases each). The CDR3 covers 14 residues. The germline V gene encodes CDR1 SGHNT and CDR2 YYREEE (reference sequence). The V end lost 4 bases, the J end lost 2 bases, and 12 bases lay between the germline ends. CDR3 region: CASSLGTKQETQYF. As DNA, the CDR3 is TGTGCCAGCAGCCTCGGGACGAAACAAGAGACCCAGTACTTC.

The genes are TRBV5-1 and TRBJ2-2; the D gene is possibly TRBD1 (6 bases). There are 15 residues in the CDR3. Trimming cost V 0 bases and J 6 bases, with 12 bases left between them. The germline CDR1 and CDR2 sequences are SGHRS and YFSETQ. CDR3 sequence: CASSLEVGAAGELFF. The CDR3 DNA reads TGCGCCAGCAGCTTGGAAGTGGGGGCCGCCGGGGAGCTGTTTTTT. The full variable domain, with the rest looked up from reference TRBV5-1 and TRBJ2-2, is KAGVTQTPRYLIKTRGQQVTLSCSPISGHRSVSWYQQTPGQGLQFLFEYFSETQRNKGNFPGRFSGRQFSNSRSEMNVSTLELGDSALYLCASSLEVGAAGELFFGEGSRLTVL.

This clone was recorded a few times. This chain uses TRBV6-6 with TRBJ2-7; 7 bases are shared with TRBD1. CDR1 and CDR2 from the germline V gene are MNHNY and SVGAGI (reference sequence). CDR3 length: 15 amino acids. The trim removed 4 bases at V and 3 bases at J, leaving 9 bases unmatched. CDR3 region: CASSSPTGPHYEQYF. CDR3 DNA: TGTGCCAGCAGTTCCCCGACAGGGCCGCACTACGAGCAGTACTTC.

The genes are TRBV6-6 and TRBJ1-3; D call uncertain. Trimming left V 2 bases short and J 4 bases short, with 9 bases between. The CDR3 runs 14 residues. CDR1 and CDR2 (germline): MNHNY, SVGAGI (reference sequence). In nucleotides, the CDR3 is TGTGCCAGCAGTTACACGGGTGCCGGAAACACCATATATTTT. It codes for CASSYTGAGNTIYF.

The chain has TRBV6-1 and TRBJ1-5, with D possibly matching TRBD1 (5 bases). V was pared by 4 bases and J by 2 bases, with 15 bases between. Germline CDR1 reads MNHNS; CDR2 reads SASEGT. This CDR3 region has 16 residues. This CDR3 reads CASSARGRQGNQPQHF. CDR3 bases: TGTGCCAGCAGTGCCCGGGGGAGGCAGGGCAATCAGCCCCAGCATTTT.

This sequence joins TRBV7-9 and TRBJ2-1, with D possibly TRBD1 on 6 matching bases. There are 16 residues in the CDR3. The germline V gene has CDR1 SEHNR and CDR2 FQNEAQ (reference sequence). V lost 5 bases to trimming and J lost 0 bases, with 14 bases between them. CDR3 in DNA: TGTGCCAGCAGCCCAAGGTGGACAGACTCCTACAATGAGCAGTTCTTC. Protein product: CASSPRWTDSYNEQFF.

The chain recombines TRBV12-1 with TRBJ2-1; the table's D call, TRBD1, has no DNA check behind it. TRBV12-1 is a known pseudogene. This CDR3 has 13 residues. The CDR3 spells CASSPPRPDEQFF. DNA of the CDR3: TGTGCCAGCAGCCCCCCCAGGCCGGATGAGCAGTTCTTC.

This clone has only a few counts. This chain uses TRBV4-1 with TRBJ1-4, with a possible D match to TRBD1 (5 bases). Germline V gives CDR1 MGHRA, CDR2 YSYEKL. The CDR3 covers 16 residues. V gave up 0 bases and J gave up 7 bases, with 15 bases separating them. CDR3 amino acids: CASSQEGALTGEKLFF. CDR3 DNA sequence: TGCGCCAGCAGCCAAGAAGGGGCCCTCACGGGTGAAAAACTGTTTTTT.